The clone carrying this T cell receptor (beta chain) was observed once. Its antigen is unidentified. Some clones are missing from TCRdb's copy, which holds only in-frame ones; the method was immunoSEQ multiplex PCR. Seen here are 90,000 to 110,000 clones, about 90% observed once, and the top ten hold roughly 7%. The trim removed 4 bases at V and 7 bases at J, leaving 10 bases unmatched. Germline V CDR1 and CDR2: SEHNR, FQNEAQ (reference sequence). The CDR3 contains 15 residues. The data were obtained in a study of T cell responses to AZD1222 COVID-19 vaccine. Study findings and constraints: White British donors predominated, females outnumbered males, and clonal diversity was possibly underestimated. Seropositivity was recorded at baseline in only a handful of AZD1222 recipients. Repertoires in all cases were sampled only once the peak T cell response had passed.

The sequenced sample was peripheral blood, obtained on day 0 of AZD1222 vaccination. This chain links TRBV7-9 with TRBJ2-3; 8 positions match TRBD1. The clonotype comes from an adult in good health. The CDR3 nucleotides are TGTGCCAGCAGCTCCGACAGGGGTTCAGTTAATACGCAGTATTTT. Encoded protein: CASSSDRGSVNTQYF.